These T cell receptor beta chains were read from a single sample in a study of blood T cell repertoires in COVID-19. Assay: immunoSEQ multiplex PCR; the TCRdb copy retains only in-frame clones and omits some. Among around 59,000 clones listed, around four fifths were seen once. Material: peripheral blood. These receptors were obtained from a man at least 80 years old with acute or convalescent COVID-19. Each CDR3 is given with its conserved first and last residue. Fields, in order: clone size, D gene, V gene, J gene, CDR3 DNA, CDR3 protein. A D gene is named only where the DNA matches it firmly. The size field is filled for only some rows; it gives once, few, many or a size class.

>few|NA|TRBV6-5|TRBJ1-2
TGTGCCAGCAGTAGAGAGGCACAGGGCAACTATGGCTACACCTTC
CASSREAQGNYGYTF
>NA|NA|TRBV5-1|TRBJ1-1
TGCGCCAGCAGCAACCAAGGGGGGGCAGGTACTGAAGCTTTCTTT
CASSNQGGAGTEAFF
>NA|NA|TRBV12-3/TRBV12-4|TRBJ1-5
TGTGCCAGCAGCCCCATGGCTGTTCAGCCCCAGCATTTT
CASSPMAVQPQHF
>NA|TRBD1|TRBV7-7|TRBJ1-1
TGTGCCAGCAGCCGGGACAGAGGCACTGAAGCTTTCTTT
CASSRDRGTEAFF
>NA|NA|TRBV11-3|TRBJ1-1
TGTGCCAGCAGCTGGGCGGGGACTGAAGCTTTCTTT
CASSWAGTEAFF
>NA|NA|TRBV13|TRBJ2-3
TGTGCCAGCAACATCCCCGGGGGTGATACGCAGTATTTT
CASNIPGGDTQYF
>once|TRBD2|TRBV11-3|TRBJ2-2
TGTGCCAGCAGCCCAGGACTAGCGGGAAGCGGGGTGGCCGGGGAGCTGTTTTTT
CASSPGLAGSGVAGELFF
>NA|NA|TRBV14|TRBJ2-7
TGTGCCAGCAGCCAAGATGGGGGGACTGGGAATCCTCACGAGCAGTACTTC
CASSQDGGTGNPHEQYF
>few|TRBD2|TRBV6-1|TRBJ2-3
TGTGCCAGCAGTGAAGTGGGCGGGGGGGTAAGCACAGATACGCAGTATTTT
CASSEVGGGVSTDTQYF
>NA|TRBD1|TRBV2|TRBJ2-2
TGTGCCAGCAGACAGGGGGCACCCGGGGAGCTGTTTTTT
CASRQGAPGELFF
>NA|TRBD1|TRBV3-1/TRBV3-2|TRBJ2-5
TGTGCCAGCAGCCAGGGGACAGGGATCCGCGAGACCCAGTACTTC
CASSQGTGIRETQYF
>NA|NA|TRBV23-1|TRBJ1-4
TGCGCCAGCAGTCAATATGGAGGAAAACTGTTTTTT
CASSQYGGKLFF
>NA|NA|TRBV7-8|TRBJ2-7
TGTGCCAGCAGTCTAGACAGGCTTCGTCTCTACGAGCAGTACTTC
CASSLDRLRLYEQYF
>NA|NA|TRBV21-1|TRBJ2-7
TGTGCCAGCAGCAAAGATACAGGACCGTACGAGCAGTACTTC
CASSKDTGPYEQYF
>NA|TRBD1|TRBV5-4|TRBJ1-2
TGTGCCAGCAGCTTGGTGGGACAGGGCGGAAATGGCTACACCTTC
CASSLVGQGGNGYTF
>NA|NA|TRBV14|TRBJ2-4
TGTGCCAGCAGTCCCCGGGGGGCGGGAGTTGAAAACATTCAGTACTTC
CASSPRGAGVENIQYF
>NA|TRBD2|TRBV20-1|TRBJ2-3
TGCAGTGCTAGTCCGGGGGGAGCGGGAGGGCCAGATACGCAGTATTTT
CSASPGGAGGPDTQYF
>few|TRBD1|TRBV27|TRBJ2-7
TGTGCCAGCATCCGTCCCAGGGACAGGTTTACTCGGAGCGAGTCCTACGAGCAGTACTTC
CASIRPRDRFTRSESYEQYF
>once|NA|TRBV24-1|TRBJ2-1
TGTGCCACCAGTGATTCGCGGGCCTCGAGCTCCTACAATGAGCAGTTCTTC
CATSDSRASSSYNEQFF
>NA|NA|TRBV18|TRBJ2-2
TGTGCCAGCTCACCACGCGGATCCTCGGAGACCGGGGAGCTGTTTTTT
CASSPRGSSETGELFF
>NA|NA|TRBV7-9|TRBJ2-1
TGTGCCAGCAGCTTAGCGCGCCCGGCAGGCTACAATGAGCAGTTCTTC
CASSLARPAGYNEQFF
>NA|TRBD1|TRBV5-4|TRBJ2-2
TGTGCCAGCAGCAACAGGGACAGGATCGCCGGGGAGCTGTTTTTT
CASSNRDRIAGELFF
>NA|NA|TRBV2|TRBJ2-2
TGTGCCAGCAGCCGACCCGGCGGGGCGAACACCGGGGAGCTGTTTTTT
CASSRPGGANTGELFF
>few|NA|TRBV11-3|TRBJ2-5
TGTGCCAGCAGCCCCCGGACAACCCATGAAGAGACCCAGTACTTC
CASSPRTTHEETQYF
>NA|NA|TRBV11-2|TRBJ1-5
TGTGCCAGCAGCCACGGACAGAATCAGCCCCAGCATTTT
CASSHGQNQPQHF
>NA|TRBD2|TRBV9|TRBJ2-3
TGTGCCAGCAGCGCAGCATTAGCGGGAGGGGAAGATACGCAGTATTTT
CASSAALAGGEDTQYF